The rows below give T cell receptor beta chains drawn from one sample of a study of T cell responses to AZD1222 COVID-19 vaccine. Repertoires were generated with immunoSEQ multiplex PCR, while TCRdb's copy carries only in-frame clones and drops some. This sample has 84,000 or so clones, with 65% to 90% found just once. The specimen comprised peripheral blood, sampled on day 0 of AZD1222 vaccination. All receptors derive from an adult in good health. CDR3s include the opening cysteine and the closing phenylalanine or tryptophan. Fields, in order: V gene, D gene, clone size, J gene, CDR3 DNA, CDR3 protein. The D gene is left open where the match is weak. Only part of the rows carry a size: once, few, many, or a class if the clone is expanded.

TRBV7-6	.	many	TRBJ1-1	TGTGCCAGCAGCTTGGACAGTTACACTGAAGCTTTCTTT	CASSLDSYTEAFF
TRBV11-2	TRBD1	.	TRBJ1-2	TGTGCCAGCAGCTTCGGGACAGTGATTAACTATGGCTACACCTTC	CASSFGTVINYGYTF
TRBV6-5	.	.	TRBJ1-2	TGTGCCAGCAGAACGACAGGTTCTAACTATGGCTACACCTTC	CASRTTGSNYGYTF
TRBV5-1	.	.	TRBJ1-5	TGCGCCAGCAGCTTGGGGGGAAATAGCAATCAGCCCCAGCATTTT	CASSLGGNSNQPQHF
TRBV24-1	.	.	TRBJ2-5	TGTGCCACCAGCTTAGGGGAGACCCAGTACTTC	CATSLGETQYF
TRBV24-1	TRBD1	.	TRBJ2-7	TGTGCCACCAGTGACTCCCAGGGGGACGAGCAGTACTTC	CATSDSQGDEQYF
TRBV7-6	.	.	TRBJ2-2	TGTGCCAGCGGGCATAACACCGGGGAGCTGTTTTTT	CASGHNTGELFF
TRBV28	.	.	TRBJ2-3	TGTGCCAGCAGTTTCTGGGATGGGGCCCAGCGGAACACAGATACGCAGTATTTT	CASSFWDGAQRNTDTQYF
TRBV20-1	TRBD1	once	TRBJ2-7	TGCAGTGCGTCAGGGGGCTCGGAGCAGTACTTC	CSASGGSEQYF
TRBV6-2/TRBV6-3	TRBD2	.	TRBJ2-2	TGTGCCAGCAGTTACGGGGCTAGCGGGAGGCGGCGCACCGGGGAGCTGTTTTTT	CASSYGASGRRRTGELFF
TRBV14	.	.	TRBJ1-1	TGTGCCAGCAGCCATCTAGGGGGGTTGAACACTGAAGCTTTCTTT	CASSHLGGLNTEAFF
TRBV29-1	.	.	TRBJ2-2	TGCAGCGTTGCCCGGGATCTGAACACCGGGGAGCTGTTTTTT	CSVARDLNTGELFF
TRBV19	TRBD2	.	TRBJ2-7	TGTGCCAGTAGCCCGGGACTAGCGGCTCGGGAGCAGTACTTC	CASSPGLAAREQYF
TRBV6-4	.	.	TRBJ1-6	TGTGCCAGCAGTGACTCGGTCGGGGTGAATTCACCCCTCCACTTT	CASSDSVGVNSPLHF
TRBV5-1	.	once	TRBJ2-3	TGCGCCAGCAGCTTGGACCCTAGCACAGATACGCAGTATTTT	CASSLDPSTDTQYF
TRBV12-5	TRBD2	.	TRBJ2-7	TGTGCTAGTTCACGCCCGGGACTATCAGACGAGCAGTACTTC	CASSRPGLSDEQYF
TRBV6-5	.	.	TRBJ1-4	TGTGCCAGCAGAATCCTCAACAGCGGAGAAAAACTGTTTTTT	CASRILNSGEKLFF
TRBV4-1	.	.	TRBJ2-1	TGCGCCAGCAGCCAAGACCCGGGACTCCGCGGGACCTACAATGAGCAGTTCTTC	CASSQDPGLRGTYNEQFF
TRBV5-4	.	.	TRBJ2-5	TGTGCCAGCAGCTTGGATGGCGTTGGGGGGGAGACCCAGTACTTC	CASSLDGVGGETQYF
TRBV7-3	.	.	TRBJ2-5	TGTGCCAGCAGCCCAGGGCCCGGGGAGACCCAGTACTTC	CASSPGPGETQYF
TRBV10-1	.	.	TRBJ2-2	TGCGCCAGCAGTGATACAGGGAACACGAACACCGGGGAGCTGTTTTTT	CASSDTGNTNTGELFF
TRBV18	.	.	TRBJ1-2	TGTGCCAGCTCACCACGGGGGGACCCTAACTATGGCTACACCTTC	CASSPRGDPNYGYTF
TRBV16	.	.	TRBJ2-3	TGTGCCAGCAGCCAATCAAGCGGCTCAGATACGCAGTATTTT	CASSQSSGSDTQYF
TRBV5-6	.	.	TRBJ2-4	TGTGCCAGCAGCTTGGGAGCAGGGGCGAGTCGCGCCATTCAGTACTTC	CASSLGAGASRAIQYF
TRBV3-1/TRBV3-2	TRBD2	.	TRBJ2-3	TGTGCCAGCAGCCGAACGGGAGGAGTTAGAGATACGCAGTATTTT	CASSRTGGVRDTQYF
TRBV21-1	.	.	TRBJ1-5	TGTGCCAGCAGCAAAGTCGCCCAAGGGAGGGTGCATCAGCCCCAGCATTTT	CASSKVAQGRVHQPQHF
TRBV28	.	.	TRBJ2-5	TGTGCCAGCAGTTGGGGGTCGGAGACCCAGTACTTC	CASSWGSETQYF
TRBV5-4	TRBD1	once	TRBJ2-7	TGTGCCAGCAGCTGGAGAGGACAGGGTTACTACGAGCAGTACTTC	CASSWRGQGYYEQYF
TRBV5-5	.	few	TRBJ1-5	TGTGCCAGCAGCTTGTATTTCCAGGCTACATGGAATCAGCCCCAGCATTTT	CASSLYFQATWNQPQHF
TRBV28	.	.	TRBJ1-2	TGTGCCAGCAGTTTCGACTACAGAGACACGGACTATGGCTACACCTTC	CASSFDYRDTDYGYTF
TRBV5-5	.	.	TRBJ1-2	TGTGCCAGCAGTTTCGACACCGAGACCTATGGCTACACCTTC	CASSFDTETYGYTF
TRBV5-4	.	.	TRBJ2-2	TGTGCCAGCAGACCGGACAGCCGCCTTTCCGGGGAGCTGTTTTTT	CASRPDSRLSGELFF